Reported below is one T cell receptor (beta chain). The antigen it recognizes is unknown. There are no base qualities to consult, and no much larger clone falls within one base. These data belong to a study of long-term antiretroviral therapy in people with HIV (dated by TCRdb to between 2021 and 2024). The study in broad terms: The earliest samples were collected approximately a decade before the 2015 WHO recommendation for immediate ART, a period when ART was typically delayed until CD4 counts fell. This retrospective serial study examined whether starting ART and sustained HIV suppression were associated with changes in the composition and diversity of the TRB repertoire in peripheral blood. A total of 192 cryopreserved PBMC samples were contributed to the cohort by 30 adults with confirmed HIV infection, with samples collected serially over a mean of roughly six years (range 1-12). Among the 30 to 35 participants with HIV, eleven were female. No cross-contamination during QIAcube processing was shown when test extractions of a monoclonal T-cell line were performed alongside about 30 polyclonal samples.

Participants were included only if at least one PBMC sample before ART initiation and at least two post-ART samples were available. Every participant with HIV received treatment in the United States of America. Before DNA extraction, cryopreserved samples of roughly 0.95-10 million PBMC were thawed and washed. At the time of the earliest PBMC sample for each participant with HIV, ages ranged from about 23 to 60 years. Per participant, PBMC samples came from 1-4 timepoints prior to ART initiation and 2-8 timepoints following ART initiation, for a median of 7 samples. For every participant, serial HIV viral load, CD4+ T-cell count, ART history and demographic data were obtained. Using a Qiagen kit on a QIAcube, genomic DNA was extracted from unsorted PBMC, with samples processed in batches of 12. Paper-wide results and their limitations: Starting ART was linked to a significant rise in TRB diversity, yet even with long-term ART the diversity remained significantly lower than in transplant donor controls. The repertoire was dominated across all time points by expanded TRB clones identified before ART initiation, although this dominance was seen to fluctuate and to decrease in many PLHIV after ART. The samples span the years 2004 to 2017, and the ART regimens used may be less effective than current regimens. Inferences about post-ART repertoire changes were limited because no data were available on ART adherence, viral resistance or therapy changes. CDR3 length ranges in HIV repertoires were narrower than in controls, and network structure suggested an antigen-experienced repertoire with only a slight naive shift after ART. Because pre-ART samples had limited cell numbers, profiling was done on unsorted PBMC rather than on sorted CD4+ and CD8+ T cells. Since PBMC availability was limited, sequencing covered only the TCR beta chain, with no alpha chain pairing.

Sequencing of the TRB variable region was done with the immunoSEQ hsTCRB v3.0 assay at survey level resolution. TRB sequencing targeted a depth of roughly 35,000-50,000 T-cell genomes per sample. An Illumina MiSeq with a v3 150-cycle kit was used to sequence the pooled TRB libraries. In the original analysis: Analysis of repertoires was carried out in R inside a reproducible Nextflow workflow spanning QC, data transformation and analysis. Custom analyses were implemented in LymphoSeq2, an R package for AIRR-Seq data exploration. After excluding a handful of samples that yielded fewer than 5000 total TRB sequences, 190 or so HIV repertoires remained for analysis. Among the approximately 180 retained HIV repertoires, approximately 59 were collected before ART initiation and 129 after ART initiation. Each repertoire was downsampled to 5000 TRB nucleotide sequences, and summary statistics were averaged across 100 downsampling iterations. Only TRB sequences with CDR3 regions of at least seven amino acids were retained for analysis. Diversity was assessed using a clonality score derived from Shannon entropy and using the Gini coefficient. In the repertoire networks, any two of the top 5000 CDR3 amino acid sequences were linked whenever the two sequences differed by an edit distance of one. GLIPH2 predicted antigen specificity groups and MHC restriction for TRB CDR3 amino acid sequences. To flag known associations with CMV, EBV, HIV or tissue antigens, CDR3 amino acid sequences were compared against VDJdb and McPAS-TCR. Pre-ART, post-ART and control groups were compared with Wilcoxon signed-rank tests and Holm-Bonferroni correction. As stored in TCRdb, this immuneACCESS dataset retains in-frame rearrangements with V and J assigned. A fraction of the clones does not appear; measured against another copy, unresolved V genes explain less than half of the discrepancy, and the remainder lacks a known reason. D and trimming were read from the DNA, whereas the V and J calls and clone size are those reported in that table. The table for this sample lists under 20,000 clones; 86% of them were counted only once. The ten largest make up about 10% of the sample.

The sequence came from a man aged 40-50 years with HIV. The sample in question was unsorted PBMCs, obtained 0.5 years after starting antiretroviral therapy.

The DNA sequence reads TGTGCCAGCAGCTCGGACAGGGGCGAGCAGTTCTTC. Its translation reads: CASSSDRGEQFF. The chain joins TRBV13 to TRBJ2-1; 9 middle bases align to TRBD1. CDR1 PRHDT and CDR2 FYEKMQ are derived from the germline V gene (reference sequence). The CDR3, cysteine through phenylalanine, is 12 amino acids long. Only the CDR3 region is kept as DNA, spanning 36 bases read in frame from base 1. V loses 4 bases at its end and J loses 10 bases; junction bases beyond the gene matches: 2.